Below, one T cell receptor (beta chain) is given with its context. This entry is derived from a study of blood T cell repertoires in COVID-19. V dropped 0 bases and J dropped 9 bases, with 15 bases sitting between them. This CDR3 comprises 15 residues. Germline values: CDR1 SGHDN, CDR2 FVKESK. Clones were read by immunoSEQ multiplex PCR, and TCRdb kept only the in-frame ones, dropping some. The data contain 140,000 to 150,000 clones, around 87% of them seen just once; the ten biggest clones take up approximately 11%. The chain couples TRBV14 to TRBJ2-1; D is perhaps TRBD1 (5 bases). The sequencing input was PBMCs or T cells enriched from blood (not recorded which). The clonotype comes from a man aged 60-69 years who had recovered from COVID-19. The CDR3 is CASSQDVGVKGEQFF. The CDR3 DNA is TGTGCCAGCAGCCAAGACGTAGGGGTAAAGGGTGAGCAGTTCTTC.